Listed below are T cell receptor beta chains from one sample, sequenced in a study of T-cell memory formation after mild COVID-19. TCRdb re-derived calls from the 5' RACE reads in MiXCR, one entry per CDR3 protein. The sample holds under 250,000 distinct CDR3 sequences, approximately 9% seen once. The sequencing input was PBMCs or a T cell subset sorted from them (not recorded which). These receptors all come from a man between 18 and 29 years old who had mild COVID-19 (a few samples of this study predate the infection). Cell type and time point are not known. CDR3s include the opening cysteine and the closing phenylalanine or tryptophan. The order of the fields is V gene, J gene, D gene, clone size, CDR3 protein, CDR3 DNA. The D gene is left open where the match is weak. Clone size, where shown, is once, few, many, or a class for clones that have expanded.

V: TRBV20-1; J: TRBJ2-1; D: TRBD2; size: .; CDR3: CSARDREMGTTYNEQFF; DNA: TGCAGTGCTAGAGATCGAGAAATGGGGACTACCTACAATGAGCAGTTCTTC
V: TRBV5-1; J: TRBJ2-5; D: .; size: many; CDR3: CASRDQETQYF; DNA: TGCGCCAGCAGGGACCAGGAGACCCAGTACTTC
V: TRBV6-1; J: TRBJ1-5; D: .; size: .; CDR3: CASSGLGGSNQPQHF; DNA: TGTGCCAGCAGTGGTCTCGGCGGTAGCAATCAGCCCCAGCATTTT
V: TRBV29-1; J: TRBJ1-2; D: .; size: few; CDR3: CSVAPGQALYGYTF; DNA: TGCAGCGTCGCACCGGGACAAGCGCTCTATGGCTACACCTTC
V: TRBV6-6; J: TRBJ2-3; D: .; size: few; CDR3: CASSYGARGGPDTQYF; DNA: TGTGCCAGCAGTTACGGGGCCAGGGGCGGCCCAGATACGCAGTATTTT
V: TRBV6-5; J: TRBJ1-3; D: .; size: few; CDR3: CASSPSRGIPNTIYF; DNA: TGTGCCAGCAGTCCCAGCAGGGGTATCCCCAACACCATATATTTT
V: TRBV7-9; J: TRBJ2-6; D: .; size: .; CDR3: CASSPNFSGANVLTF; DNA: TGTGCCAGCAGCCCTAACTTCTCTGGGGCCAACGTCCTGACTTTC
V: TRBV5-1; J: TRBJ2-1; D: TRBD1; size: many; CDR3: CASSQMTGDDEQFF; DNA: TGCGCCAGCAGCCAGATGACAGGGGACGATGAGCAGTTCTTC
V: TRBV9; J: TRBJ2-5; D: .; size: .; CDR3: CASSLAGTQYF; DNA: TGTGCCAGCAGCCTCGCGGGGACCCAGTACTTC
V: TRBV18; J: TRBJ2-4; D: .; size: .; CDR3: CASSHGLAKNIQYF; DNA: TGTGCCAGCTCACATGGTTTGGCCAAAAACATTCAGTACTTC
V: TRBV7-6; J: TRBJ1-2; D: .; size: .; CDR3: CASSRDGGDGYTF; DNA: TGTGCCAGCAGCCGGGACGGGGGGGATGGCTACACCTTC
V: TRBV5-1; J: TRBJ1-6; D: .; size: few; CDR3: CASSWGRHYNSPLHF; DNA: TGCGCCAGCAGCTGGGGACGGCACTATAATTCACCCCTCCACTTT
V: TRBV12-3/TRBV12-4; J: TRBJ1-5; D: .; size: many; CDR3: CASRYGNLGGQPQHF; DNA: TGTGCCAGCAGATACGGGAATTTGGGGGGGCAGCCCCAGCATTTT
V: TRBV12-3/TRBV12-4; J: TRBJ1-5; D: .; size: .; CDR3: CASTLSLGNQPQHF; DNA: TGTGCCAGCACTCTGTCTTTGGGCAATCAGCCCCAGCATTTT